The subject of this entry is one T cell receptor beta chain. This record comes from a study of blood T cell repertoires in COVID-19. Authors' data handling: Reference gene primer amplification gave nucleated cell count estimates. Sequencing used immunoSEQ multiplex PCR; TCRdb keeps in-frame clones, though not all of them. That table furnishes V, J and clone size, whereas the DNA furnished D and trimming. The sample lists roughly 180,000 clones; around 85% were seen once. Germline V gives CDR1 MNHEY, CDR2 SVGAGI. CDR3 length: 15 amino acids. V lost 6 bases, J lost 8 bases, and 12 bases stayed unmatched.

Sample: peripheral blood. The TCR comes from a man aged 60-69 years who had recovered from COVID-19. This sequence joins TRBV6-5 and TRBJ1-2; 10 nucleotides line up with TRBD1. As DNA, the CDR3 is TGTGCCAGCAGCCTCACCCTGGACAGGGGGGGAGGCTACACCTTC. Translating gives CASSLTLDRGGGYTF.